Below are 27 T cell receptor beta chains sequenced from a single sample in a study of blood T cell repertoires in COVID-19. The assay was immunoSEQ multiplex PCR, and TCRdb's table has in-frame clones only and misses some. This sample has 90,000 to 110,000 clones, with roughly 82% found just once. Sequencing used peripheral blood. The receptors come from a woman older than 75 with active or convalescent COVID-19.

The chain employs TRBV11-2 and TRBJ2-2; 12 bases match TRBD2. The junction had 5 bases not matched to a gene; V was cut back by 0 bases and J by 6 bases. CDR1 is SGHAT, CDR2 FQNNGV, per germline. CDR3 length equals 17 residues. The CDR3 bases are TGTGCCAGCAGCTTAGATCGTGCTAGCGGGAGGGCCGGGGAGCTGTTTTTT. As protein: CASSLDRASGRAGELFF.

The rearrangement links TRBV9 to TRBJ2-7; 7 nucleotides agree with TRBD2. Germline loops: CDR1 SGDLS, CDR2 YYNGEE. The CDR3 runs 15 residues. V trimming: 4 bases; J trimming: 0 bases; junction bases outside the gene matches: 7. The CDR3 nucleotides are TGTGCCAGCAGCCGATCTAGCGGTAGCTCCTACGAGCAGTACTTC. It codes for CASSRSSGSSYEQYF.

The chain couples TRBV5-1 to TRBJ2-2; weak D call: TRBD1 (6 bases). Germline CDR1 and CDR2: SGHRS and YFSETQ. V was pared by 3 bases and J by 4 bases, with 31 bases between. The CDR3 length is 21 residues. The CDR3 loop reads CASSSQRIILQGRSVTGELFF. DNA for the CDR3: TGCGCCAGCAGCTCCCAACGTATTATTTTACAGGGCCGATCGGTCACCGGGGAGCTGTTTTTT.

The chain combines TRBV24-1 with TRBJ1-2; 9 bases are shared with TRBD1. Looked up from germline, CDR1 is KGHDR and CDR2 is SFDVKD. This CDR3 region has 18 residues. V lost 4 bases and J lost 8; bases outside the gene matches: 19. Here the CDR3 reads CATSDTDTGQGWSWGYTF. The CDR3 DNA follows: TGTGCCACCAGTGACACCGATACCGGACAGGGGTGGTCTTGGGGCTACACCTTC.

The V and J genes are TRBV7-8 and TRBJ1-2, with TRBD1 matching 9 bases. V lost 3 bases, J lost 6 bases, and 11 bases stayed unmatched. This CDR3 region has 16 residues. Germline CDR1 is SGHVS and CDR2 is FQNEAQ. CDR3 in amino acids: CASSFRTGEFSNGYTF. In nucleotides, the CDR3 is TGTGCCAGCAGCTTCCGGACAGGGGAGTTCTCGAATGGCTACACCTTC. Together with reference TRBV7-8 and TRBJ1-2, the CDR3 gives the full variable domain: GAGVSQSPRYKVAKRGQDVALRCDPISGHVSLFWYQQALGQGPEFLTYFQNEAQLDKSGLPSDRFFAERPEGSVSTLKIQRTQQEDSAVYLCASSFRTGEFSNGYTFGSGTRLTVV.

The chain uses TRBV6-5 and TRBJ1-6, with a tentative D call TRBD1 (6 bases). Trimming removed 11 bases at V and 8 bases at J, with 22 bases between. There are 15 residues in the CDR3. Germline V gene data show CDR1 as MNHEY and CDR2 as SVGAGI. As DNA, the CDR3 is TGTGCCTCCACTCGAGGTCGGGGGGCTGATTCACCCCTCCACTTT. Encoded protein: CASTRGRGADSPLHF.

The chain combines TRBV7-3 with TRBJ2-2; a possible D gene is TRBD2 (5 bases). Per germline, CDR1 SGHTA and CDR2 FQGTGA. The CDR3 sequence is 13 residues long. Trimming pared 5 bases from V and 6 bases from J, leaving 10 bases between. The CDR3 loop reads CASSATSAGELFF. Here the CDR3 DNA reads TGTGCCAGCAGCGCAACTAGTGCCGGGGAGCTGTTTTTT.

The chain combines TRBV6-5 with TRBJ1-5, with 7 bases lining up with TRBD1. The V and J ends lost 5 bases and 0 bases, in that order; junction bases with no gene match: 4. Looked up from germline, CDR1 is MNHEY and CDR2 is SVGAGI. This CDR3 is built from 15 residues. CDR3 loop: CASSPGTDSNQPQHF. The CDR3 DNA reads as TGTGCCAGCAGTCCCGGGACAGATAGCAATCAGCCCCAGCATTTT.

In its sample, this clone was seen once. The chain employs TRBV28 and TRBJ2-2; 9 nucleotides match TRBD2. This CDR3 is 17 amino acids long. Unmatched junction bases numbered 14, after V lost 8 bases and J lost 4 bases. CDR1 and CDR2 from the germline V gene are MDHEN and SYDVKM. The CDR3 sequence: CASHRLAAELSTGELFF. CDR3 coding DNA: TGTGCCAGCCACAGACTAGCGGCAGAACTTTCCACCGGGGAGCTGTTTTTT.

The rearrangement links TRBV19 to TRBJ2-3; 9 bases line up with TRBD1. Germline loops: CDR1 LNHDA, CDR2 SQIVND (reference sequence). J was trimmed by 6 bases and V by 7 bases; bases with no gene match: 8. The CDR3 runs to 14 residues. As DNA, the CDR3 is TGTGCCAGTAAATTCGGACAGGGGTTTGATACGCAGTATTTT. It encodes CASKFGQGFDTQYF.

The chain links TRBV27 to TRBJ1-6; the D gene is possibly TRBD1 (6 bases). The CDR3 has 15 residues. The germline V gene has CDR1 MNHEY and CDR2 SMNVEV (reference sequence). V was cut by 5 bases and J by 0 bases, with 8 bases left in between. CDR3: CASSTQGSYNSPLHF. In DNA, the CDR3 is TGTGCCAGCAGTACACAGGGCTCCTATAATTCACCCCTCCACTTT.

The chain employs TRBV5-1 and TRBJ1-5, with D perhaps matching TRBD1 (5 bases). Deletions cut 4 bases from V and 2 bases from J, with 19 bases between. Germline loops: CDR1 SGHRS, CDR2 YFSETQ. This CDR3 has 17 residues. CDR3 region: CASSPGLRGGRNQPQHF. The CDR3 nucleotides read TGCGCCAGCAGCCCGGGACTCCGGGGAGGGCGCAATCAGCCCCAGCATTTT.

This clone has only a few counts. The rearrangement uses TRBV6-5 and TRBJ1-3, with D tentatively TRBD1 (6 bases). V was pared by 1 base and J by 4 bases, with 11 bases between. The CDR3 consists of 15 residues. Germline V CDR1 and CDR2: MNHEY, SVGAGI. The chain's CDR3 is CASSYFDRPGNTIYF. CDR3 nucleotides: TGTGCCAGCAGTTACTTCGACAGGCCAGGAAACACCATATATTTT.

The genes are TRBV5-6 and TRBJ1-4, with 7 bases identical to TRBD1. This CDR3 spans 16 amino acids. Germline V gives CDR1 SGHDT, CDR2 YYEEEE. The junction had 8 bases not matched to a gene; V was cut back by 6 bases and J by 0 bases. For the CDR3, the DNA is TGTGCCAGCACCAAAACAGGGGCTGCAACTAATGAAAAACTGTTTTTT. It is translated as CASTKTGAATNEKLFF. The complete variable domain, with remaining parts taken from reference TRBV5-6 and TRBJ1-4, reads DAGVTQSPTHLIKTRGQQVTLRCSPKSGHDTVSWYQQALGQGPQFIFQYYEEEERQRGNFPDRFSGHQFPNYSSELNVNALLLGDSALYLCASTKTGAATNEKLFFGSGTQLSVL.

The J gene is TRBJ1-1, the V gene TRBV10-3; D gene uncertain. The CDR3 sequence is 13 residues long. From germline, CDR1 is ENHRY and CDR2 SYGVKD. Trimming took off 0 bases at V and 7 bases at J, with 9 bases between the two ends. Written as DNA, the CDR3 is TGTGCCATCAGTGAGTCGCGTACTCTTGAAGCTTTCTTT. It is translated as CAISESRTLEAFF.

This sequence joins TRBV9 and TRBJ1-2; a possible D gene is TRBD1 (5 bases). This CDR3 spans 13 amino acids. The germline gives CDR1 SGDLS, CDR2 YYNGEE. The V end was cut by 4 bases, the J end by 5 bases, with 12 bases between. CDR3 loop: CASSILGGYGYTF. CDR3 nucleotides: TGTGCCAGCAGCATTTTGGGGGGGTATGGCTACACCTTC.

V gene TRBV12-3 or TRBV12-4 combines with J gene TRBJ2-1, with TRBD1 as a possible D gene (5 bases). The CDR3 sequence is 12 residues long. Trimming stripped 6 bases from V and 11 bases from J, with 14 bases between. CDR3 loop: CASRHPRQKQFF. The CDR3, as DNA: TGTGCCAGCAGACATCCAAGACAGAAGCAGTTCTTC.

The chain joins TRBV18 to TRBJ2-3; D not certain. This CDR3 spans 14 amino acids. V gave up 2 bases and J gave up 1 base, with 7 bases separating them. CDR1 KGHSH and CDR2 LQKENI come from the germline V gene. CDR3 sequence reads: CASSPTSGTDTQYF. For the CDR3, the DNA is TGTGCCAGCTCACCAACGTCGGGCACAGATACGCAGTATTTT.

V gene TRBV5-1 combines with J gene TRBJ2-5, with D possibly being TRBD2 (5 bases). From germline, CDR1 is SGHRS and CDR2 YFSETQ. The ends were cut back, 7 bases at V and 5 bases at J, with 15 bases in the middle. The CDR3 runs 13 residues. As DNA, the CDR3 is TGCGCCAGCGCTTTCGGGGTAAGCGAGACCCAGTACTTC. Protein sequence: CASAFGVSETQYF.

The J gene is TRBJ1-2, the V gene TRBV6-5; D not certain. This CDR3 has 13 amino acids. The germline V gene has CDR1 MNHEY and CDR2 SVGAGI. V lost 6 bases to trimming and J lost 0 bases, with 8 bases between them. CDR3: CASSSGTNYGYTF. CDR3 nucleotide sequence: TGTGCCAGCAGCTCCGGGACTAACTATGGCTACACCTTC.

This rearrangement joins TRBV7-2 to TRBJ1-6; TRBD1 aligns across 8 bases. The CDR3 is 14 amino acids. Germline loops: CDR1 SGHTA, CDR2 FQGNSA. J gave up 1 base and V 11 bases, and 4 bases lay outside the gene matches. CDR3 DNA sequence: TGTGCCGGGCAGGGGGCGTCCTATAATTCACCCCTCCACTTT. Protein product: CAGQGASYNSPLHF.

This clone occurred a few times. This chain connects TRBV3-1 (or the pseudogene TRBV3-2) to TRBJ1-2; the D gene is possibly TRBD1 (5 bases). This CDR3 contains 13 residues. Germline V lookup: CDR1 LGHDT, CDR2 YNNKEL (reference sequence). V lost 4 bases to trimming and J lost 5 bases, with 11 bases between them. The CDR3 here is CASSLRGGYGYTF. The CDR3 coding sequence is TGTGCCAGCAGCCTCCGGGGGGGGTATGGCTACACCTTC.

The chain employs TRBV12-3 or TRBV12-4 and TRBJ1-3; 7 bases align to TRBD1. The CDR3 spans 13 residues. Trimming removed 9 bases from V and 8 bases from J; junction bases left unmatched: 10. The CDR3 is CASTVTGLYTIYF. CDR3 coding DNA: TGTGCCAGTACCGTGACAGGGCTCTACACCATATATTTT.

This rearrangement joins TRBV3-1 (or the pseudogene TRBV3-2) to TRBJ1-4; 11 nucleotides align to TRBD1. J lost 7 bases, V lost 4 bases, and 2 bases had no gene match. Germline CDR1 is LGHDT and CDR2 is YNNKEL (reference sequence). CDR3 size: 14 residues. CDR3: CASSPGQGVEKLFF. CDR3 nucleotide sequence: TGTGCCAGCAGCCCGGGACAGGGGGTTGAAAAACTGTTTTTT.

The chain combines TRBV19 with TRBJ2-1; D might be TRBD2 (6 bases). V was shortened by 3 bases and J by 4 bases, with 13 bases between the two germline ends. The CDR3 sequence is 15 residues long. Germline CDR1 reads LNHDA; CDR2 reads SQIVND (reference sequence). The CDR3 nucleotides read TGTGCCAGTAGTATTTTGCCAGGGACTTACAATGAGCAGTTCTTC. It encodes CASSILPGTYNEQFF.

This chain uses TRBV11-2 with TRBJ2-3; 8 bases are a match to TRBD1. The J segment lost 2 bases and the V segment lost 1 base, leaving 8 bases of the junction unmatched. Germline V gene sequence: CDR1 SGHAT, CDR2 FQNNGV. The CDR3 contains 17 residues. The chain's CDR3 is CASSLAAGTGITDTQYF. CDR3 bases: TGTGCCAGCAGCTTAGCTGCAGGGACAGGCATCACAGATACGCAGTATTTT.

This clone was seen only a few times. The chain has TRBV29-1 and TRBJ1-1; the match to TRBD1 covers 7 bases. This CDR3 is 15 amino acids long. The J segment lost 0 bases and the V segment lost 4 bases, leaving 8 bases of the junction unmatched. Germline V CDR1 and CDR2: SQVTM, ANQGSEA. In DNA, the CDR3 is TGCAGCGTTGGGAACAGGGGCGGGGTGAACACTGAAGCTTTCTTT. Protein product: CSVGNRGGVNTEAFF. The variable domain in full, with the rest retrieved from reference TRBV29-1 and TRBJ1-1, is SAVISQKPSRDICQRGTSLTIQCQVDSQVTMMFWYRQQPGQSLTLIATANQGSEATYESGFVIDKFPISRPNLTFSTLTVSNMSPEDSSIYLCSVGNRGGVNTEAFFGQGTRLTVV.